This T cell receptor (beta chain) was sequenced for a study of blood T cell repertoires in COVID-19. Whole-study context: Material from acute and convalescent COVID-19 was sourced from the United States, Italy and Spain. PBMCs, B-cell-depleted T cells, or T cells provided the cDNA or gDNA that made up the material.

In the original analysis: Estimation of nucleated cell counts was performed using reference gene primer amplification. The data were produced by immunoSEQ multiplex PCR, yet TCRdb's version contains in-frame clones alone and is incomplete. Clone size and the V and J calls come from that table; the DNA yielded D and trimming. The top ten hold roughly 0.92% of the sample, which has some 520,000 clones, 89% seen once. The germline CDR1 and CDR2 sequences are MNHNY and SVGAGI (reference sequence). This CDR3 has 13 residues. V was cut by 6 bases and J by 7 bases, with 13 bases left in between. Enrolled during active infection, Seattle patients were then followed longitudinally.

The V gene is TRBV6-6, the J gene TRBJ1-5, with D possibly TRBD1 on 5 matching bases. Sample: peripheral blood. The sequence came from a man younger than 30 with COVID-19, enrolled during active disease. In DNA form, the CDR3 reads TGTGCCAGCAGAGGCAGGGAGGGACAGCCCCAGCATTTT. Encoded protein: CASRGREGQPQHF.